This entry is about one T cell receptor beta chain. The sample originates from a study of blood T cell repertoires in COVID-19. About the research overall: T cells, B-cell-depleted T cells, or PBMCs supplied cDNA or gDNA.

Germline V CDR1 and CDR2: SQVTM, ANQGSEA. This CDR3 comprises 15 residues. The trim removed 4 bases at V and 4 bases at J, leaving 12 bases unmatched. In the study's own analysis: Amplification from reference gene primers served as the basis for estimated nucleated cell counts. Some clones are missing from TCRdb's copy, which holds only in-frame ones; the method was immunoSEQ multiplex PCR. V and J calls and clone size are as listed in that table; D and trimming were resolved from the DNA. The table has a few hundred thousand clones, around 89% seen once. This TCR derives from a man aged 30 to 39 with acute or convalescent COVID-19. The chain employs TRBV29-1 and TRBJ1-2; TRBD1 matches at 7 bases. Sequencing used peripheral blood. The CDR3 DNA sequence: TGCAGCGTTGTCCTCTTAGGGGGCAAAGGCTATGGCTACACCTTC. Its translation: CSVVLLGGKGYGYTF.